There are a few counts of the clone carrying this TCR beta chain. As yet, its antigen is unknown. Isolated RNA was reverse transcribed in full, so expressed TCRB transcripts were sequenced. The read count averaged around 4 million across naive, central memory and regulatory T cell samples. Using immunoSEQ multiplex PCR, the repertoire was profiled, and TCRdb retains in-frame clones only, with some absent. The sample consists of about 930,000 clones, roughly 17% of them appearing once. The CDR3 is made up of 12 amino acids. Trimming took 4 bases from V and 6 from J, leaving 9 bases between them. Based on CD45RO/CCR7/CD25/CD127/CD95/CD27, CD4+ regulatory, stem cell-like memory, naive and central memory cells were sorted. The sample belongs to a study of beta chain features in type 1 diabetes. Study conclusions and caveats: Shorter TCRB CDR3s, moderately but significantly so, were found in Type 1 diabetes patients in all four CD4+ subsets. Naive, central memory and Treg TCRB repertoires seemed to resemble each other more closely in patients than they did in healthy donors.

The V and J genes are TRBV23-1 and TRBJ1-1; no reliable D call. TRBV23-1 is recorded as an ORF, its role being uncertain. Specimen: naive CD4+ T cells from blood. The receptor was isolated from a woman aged 18-29 years in good health. The chain's CDR3 is CASSPTDPEAFF. Written as DNA, the CDR3 is TGCGCCAGCAGTCCTACGGACCCTGAAGCTTTCTTT.